This entry lists 22 T cell receptor beta chains sequenced from one sample in a study of metastatic and nonmetastatic thyroid tumors. TCRdb redid the clone calls on the PCR reads using MiXCR. The sample lists about 92,000 clones; 15% were seen once. No patient received treatment before thyroid surgery. The sequenced sample consisted of blood. These receptors were obtained from a female donor with papillary thyroid cancer or a benign thyroid nodule (not recorded which). Some clones in this sample may be carry-over from other donors' samples.

Many counts were recorded for this clone. The chain is built from TRBV11-2 and TRBJ2-7; the D is unclear. Trimming left V 4 bases short and J 1 base short, with 8 bases between. The CDR3 spans 13 residues. Germline-derived CDR1 and CDR2 are SGHAT and FQNNGV. The CDR3 protein is CASSSSPSYEQYF. CDR3 coding DNA: TGTGCCAGCAGCTCCTCTCCTTCCTACGAGCAGTACTTC.

This clone was picked up many times. The chain carries TRBV7-3 and TRBJ2-2; no firm D call. The CDR3 covers 14 residues. The V end lost 4 bases, the J end lost 6 bases, and 12 bases lay between the germline ends. CDR1 and CDR2 from the germline V gene are SGHTA and FQGTGA. CDR3 sequence (DNA): TGTGCCAGCAGCTCCTCTGGTGGGGCCGGGGAGCTGTTTTTT. Translated, it gives CASSSSGGAGELFF.

This clone was recorded at least ten times. A much larger clone differs by one base, so this may be a read error. This chain joins TRBV28 and TRBJ1-2, with a weak D call TRBD1 (5 bases). The CDR3 extends over 13 amino acids. Germline CDR1 reads MDHEN; CDR2 reads SYDVKM. The CDR3 nucleotides read TGTGCCGGCAGCTGGGGCGGCGCCTATGGCTACACCTTC. This translates into CAGSWGGAYGYTF.

This clone was detected ten times or more. The J gene is TRBJ2-3, the V gene TRBV6-5, with a tentative D call TRBD2 (7 bases). Trimming removed 1 base at V and 5 bases at J, with 16 bases between. The CDR3 runs to 16 residues. Germline CDR1 reads MNHEY; CDR2 reads SVGAGI. DNA of the CDR3: TGTGCCAGCAGTTACTTGCGGGGGCGGGGTAAAGATACGCAGTATTTT. Its translation is CASSYLRGRGKDTQYF.

This clone was counted many times. This sequence joins TRBV7-3 and TRBJ2-7; TRBD2 is a possible D gene (5 bases). The CDR3 consists of 13 residues. Per the germline V gene, CDR1 is SGHTA and CDR2 is FQGTGA. Trimming left V 4 bases short and J 12 bases short, with 19 bases between. The CDR3 region has the DNA TGTGCCAGCAGCTCCAGCTACTCTAGCCCGCCGTACTTC. As protein: CASSSSYSSPPYF.

In regard to this clone: A much larger clone lies one base from this, so it may be a read error. Additional DNA sequences in this sample encode the identical CDR3. The chain has TRBV14 and TRBJ1-4; 8 bases agree with TRBD1. CDR1 and CDR2 (germline): SGHDN, FVKESK. The CDR3 extends over 15 amino acids. DNA for the CDR3: TGTGCTAGCAGCCAGGCGACAGGGGCCGTTGAAAAACTGTTTTTT. This encodes CASSQATGAVEKLFF.

This clone came up many times. The chain links TRBV4-1 to TRBJ2-7, with 8 bases aligning to TRBD2. This CDR3 region has 15 residues. The germline gives CDR1 MGHRA, CDR2 YSYEKL. The trim removed 2 bases at V and 5 bases at J, leaving 8 bases unmatched. The CDR3 reads CASSQMGRGADEQYF. CDR3 DNA: TGCGCCAGCAGCCAAATGGGGCGGGGGGCCGACGAGCAGTACTTC.

At least ten counts were recorded for this clone. The chain links TRBV2 to TRBJ1-5, with D possibly matching TRBD1 (5 bases). Trimming left V 6 bases short and J 3 bases short, with 12 bases between. The CDR3 totals 14 residues. The germline V gene has CDR1 SNHLY and CDR2 FYNNEI. The CDR3 nucleotides are TGTGCCAGCAGGGATAGACAGCCCAATCAGCCCCAGCATTTT. As protein: CASRDRQPNQPQHF. The full variable domain, with the rest looked up from reference TRBV2 and TRBJ1-5, is EPEVTQTPSHQVTQMGQEVILRCVPISNHLYFYWYRQILGQKVEFLVSFYNNEISEKSEIFDDQFSVERPDGSNFTLKIRSTKLEDSAMYFCASRDRQPNQPQHFGDGTRLSIL.

Ten or more counts support this clone. The V gene is TRBV19, the J gene TRBJ2-1; 7 bases line up with TRBD2. This CDR3 has 17 residues. V lost 6 bases and J lost 5; bases outside the gene matches: 16. CDR1 is LNHDA and CDR2 is SQIVND in the germline V gene (reference sequence). The CDR3 bases are TGTGCCAGTAGCAGGCTCACGGGGGGAAAAAGGAACAATGAGCAGTTCTTC. Translation: CASSRLTGGKRNNEQFF.

This clone was found a few times. The J gene is TRBJ2-1, the V gene TRBV2; no firm D call. The V and J ends lost 7 bases and 8 bases respectively, with 15 bases between them. Germline loops: CDR1 SNHLY, CDR2 FYNNEI. This CDR3 region has 13 residues. The CDR3 coding sequence is TGTGCCAGCATTGATCCCTGGATCCATGAGCAGTTCTTC. It specifies CASIDPWIHEQFF.

At least ten counts were recorded for this clone. This chain connects TRBV4-2 to TRBJ1-6; D ambiguous. Germline-derived CDR1 and CDR2 are LGHNA and YNFKEQ. This CDR3 contains 15 residues. Trimming removed 0 bases from V and 4 bases from J, with 7 bases in between. This chain's CDR3 is CASSQDTGYNSPLHF. Here the CDR3 DNA reads TGTGCCAGCAGCCAAGATACGGGTTATAATTCACCCCTCCACTTT.

In this sample, this clone turned up a few times. The junction differs from germline at one of its ends, possibly a read error. This chain uses TRBV27 with TRBJ2-7, with D uncertain. The germline V gene has CDR1 MNHEY and CDR2 SMNVEV (reference sequence). The CDR3 spans 16 residues. CDR3: CASSFSAKLPDYEQYF. Here the CDR3 DNA reads TGTGCCAGTAGTTTTTCCGCGAAGCTGCCGGACTACGAGCAGTACTTC.

Concerning this clone itself: This sequence may be a read error, since a much larger clone differs from it by one base. The chain couples TRBV5-4 to TRBJ2-7, with 9 bases fitting TRBD1. Germline lookup yields CDR1 SGHNT and CDR2 YYREEE (reference sequence). CDR3 length equals 16 residues. The CDR3 region is CASSFIDRGVDYQQYF. CDR3 DNA: TGTGCCAGCAGCTTCATCGACAGGGGGGTGGACTACCAGCAGTACTTC.

This clone was found many times. The same CDR3 also results from other DNA sequences found in this sample. The V gene is TRBV20-1, the J gene TRBJ1-3; TRBD1 is a possible D gene (5 bases). Looked up from germline, CDR1 is DFQATT and CDR2 is SNEGSKA (reference sequence). V was cut by 5 bases and J by 4 bases, with 12 bases left in between. The CDR3 contains 13 residues. DNA for the CDR3: TGCAGTGCTTCCAGGGTTCTCGGAAACACCATATATTTT. As protein: CSASRVLGNTIYF.

This clone appeared a few times. This may arise from a read error, as a much more abundant clone is one base away. J is TRBJ2-7 and V is TRBV4-2; possible D gene TRBD1, 5 bases. Germline CDR1 LGHNA, CDR2 YNFKEQ. CDR3 length: 13 residues. The CDR3 DNA is TGTGCCAGCAGTCAGGGCCTAAACTACGAGCAGTGCTTC. It yields the protein CASSQGLNYEQCF.

In its sample, this clone was seen many times. V and J are TRBV6-1 and TRBJ1-6; 7 bases align to TRBD1. V trimming: 5 bases; J trimming: 10 bases; junction bases outside the gene matches: 11. This CDR3 spans 15 amino acids. CDR1 and CDR2 (germline): MNHNS, SASEGT. The CDR3 loop is CASSSNRGEGSPLHF. The CDR3, as DNA: TGTGCCAGCAGTTCTAACAGGGGCGAGGGATCACCCCTCCACTTT.

A note on this clone: This may arise from a read error, as a much more abundant clone is one base away. This chain links TRBV4-2 with TRBJ1-2; D may be TRBD1 (5 bases). CDR3 length: 13 amino acids. Trimming left V 5 bases short and J 7 bases short, with 14 bases between. CDR1 is LGHNA and CDR2 is YNFKEQ in the germline V gene. CDR3 residues: CASSEGWGSGYTF. DNA of the CDR3: TGTGCCAGCAGCGAGGGATGGGGCTCTGGCTACACCTTC.

A note on this clone: This may come from a read error, since a much larger clone is one base off. This chain joins TRBV20-1 and TRBJ1-2; D is ambiguous. The CDR3 is 12 amino acids. Germline V gene lookup returns CDR1 DFQATT and CDR2 SNEGSKA (reference sequence). This chain's CDR3 is CSATPSHYCYTF. Here the CDR3 DNA reads TGCAGTGCTACACCTAGCCACTATTGCTACACCTTC.

This clone occurred a few times. A much larger clone differs by one base, so this may be a read error. The chain employs TRBV2 and TRBJ2-3, with 7 bases that match TRBD1. Germline V lookup: CDR1 SNHLY, CDR2 FYNNEI. The trim removed 6 bases at V and 2 bases at J, leaving 5 bases unmatched. This CDR3 region has 14 residues. The CDR3 region has the DNA TGTGCCAGCAGCACGGGACAGATCACAGATACGCAGTATTTT. It specifies CASSTGQITDTQYF.

Concerning this clone itself: Since a much larger clone is just one base distant, this may be a read error. V usage is TRBV7-9 and J usage is TRBJ2-5; the D is unclear. Germline CDR1 and CDR2: SEHNR and FQNEAQ (reference sequence). This CDR3 is built from 16 residues. The CDR3 nucleotides read TGTGCCAGCAGATTAGTTCCCAGTAAATGGAAAGAGACCCAGTACTTC. Its protein product is CASRLVPSKWKETQYF.

This clone was observed many times. The chain links TRBV30 to TRBJ1-6; D unresolved. Germline CDR1 GTSNPN, CDR2 SVGIG (reference sequence). This CDR3 spans 13 amino acids. V was pared by 1 base and J by 11 bases, with 12 bases between. The CDR3 region is CAWSGGSYTPLHF. CDR3 bases: TGTGCCTGGAGTGGCGGCTCCTATACACCCCTCCACTTT. Full variable domain (outside the CDR3, taken from reference TRBV30 and TRBJ1-6): SQTIHQWPATLVQPVGSPLSLECTVEGTSNPNLYWYRQAAGRGLQLLFYSVGIGQISSEVPQNLSASRPQDRQFILSSKKLLLSDSGFYLCAWSGGSYTPLHFGNGTRLTVT.

In its sample, this clone was seen many times. The gene calls are TRBV19 and TRBJ2-1; D call uncertain. V was clipped by 4 bases and J by 3 bases, with 7 bases between them. Looked up from germline, CDR1 is LNHDA and CDR2 is SQIVND (reference sequence). The CDR3 length is 13 residues. The CDR3 DNA sequence: TGTGCCAGTAGTACCCACTTCTACAATGAGCAGTTCTTC. Translation gives CASSTHFYNEQFF.